One and the same sample provided the 3 T cell receptor beta chains below, sequenced in a study of blood T cell repertoires in COVID-19. Using immunoSEQ multiplex PCR, the repertoire was profiled, and TCRdb retains in-frame clones only, with some absent. The data show around 57,000 clones, roughly 87% seen once. Source material: peripheral blood. The receptors shown here come from a woman aged 55-69 years with acute or convalescent COVID-19.

This chain uses TRBV7-3 with TRBJ1-6; D not certain. This CDR3 is 15 amino acids long. CDR1 is SGHTA and CDR2 is FQGTGA in the germline V gene. Trimming removed 4 bases from V and 2 bases from J, with 9 bases in between. CDR3 sequence: CASSSGVAYNSPLHF. In DNA, the CDR3 is TGTGCCAGCAGCTCCGGGGTGGCCTATAATTCACCCCTCCACTTT.

The chain is built from TRBV27 and TRBJ1-5; no reliable D call. The V gene lost 4 bases and the J gene lost 0 bases, with 10 bases spanning the gap. CDR1 and CDR2 (germline): MNHEY, SMNVEV (reference sequence). The CDR3 is 15 amino acids. The DNA for the CDR3 is TGTGCCAGCAGTTCCGACACGGATAGCAATCAGCCCCAGCATTTT. Residues: CASSSDTDSNQPQHF.

V gene TRBV6-5 combines with J gene TRBJ1-1; TRBD1 matches 7 bases. Trimming took 8 bases from V and 3 from J; bases not matched to a gene: 6. Germline V gene lookup returns CDR1 MNHEY and CDR2 SVGAGI. The CDR3 consists of 13 residues. The CDR3 here is CASGQAKDTEAFF. CDR3 in DNA: TGTGCCAGCGGACAGGCGAAGGACACTGAAGCTTTCTTT.